Listed here are 20 T cell receptor beta chains from one sample, sequenced in a study of blood T cell repertoires in COVID-19. The assay was immunoSEQ multiplex PCR, and TCRdb's table has in-frame clones only and misses some. Of about 21,000 clones listed, around nine tenths are singletons. Sequenced input: peripheral blood. The receptors derive from a man aged 70-80 years with active COVID-19.

This rearrangement joins TRBV29-1 to TRBJ2-2; 8 bases line up with TRBD1. Germline V gene data show CDR1 as SQVTM and CDR2 as ANQGSEA. The trim removed 7 bases at V and 6 bases at J, leaving 10 bases unmatched. CDR3 length: 14 residues. The CDR3 sequence is CSGCRTGSSGELFF. DNA of the CDR3: TGCAGCGGATGTAGGACAGGGAGTTCCGGGGAGCTGTTTTTT.

V is TRBV5-1 and J is TRBJ1-1; 8 nucleotides agree with TRBD1. Germline V CDR1 and CDR2: SGHRS, YFSETQ. CDR3 length: 15 amino acids. V trimming: 4 bases; J trimming: 5 bases; junction bases outside the gene matches: 10. DNA of the CDR3: TGCGCCAGCAGCATAGGGCCCAGGGGGCCGACTGAAGCTTTCTTT. This gives the protein CASSIGPRGPTEAFF.

The J gene is TRBJ1-1, the V gene TRBV5-6; TRBD1 might be the D (6 bases). Trimming stripped 3 bases from V and 4 bases from J, with 25 bases between. This CDR3 has 18 residues. The germline V gene has CDR1 SGHDT and CDR2 YYEEEE. CDR3 nucleotides: TGTGCCAGCAGCTCGTTAAACAGGGTAGGGGTTTCTCGCACTGAAGCTTTCTTT. Translating it yields CASSSLNRVGVSRTEAFF.

The rearrangement joins TRBV5-8 to TRBJ2-3, with 10 positions matching TRBD2. CDR1 is SGHTS, CDR2 YDEGEE, per germline. The CDR3 totals 16 residues. V dropped 4 bases and J dropped 5; count of bases not matched to a gene: 10. The CDR3 here is CASSTGTVAGGDTQYF. CDR3 nucleotide sequence: TGTGCCAGCAGCACCGGGACAGTAGCGGGAGGAGATACGCAGTATTTT.

The chain has TRBV3-1 (or the pseudogene TRBV3-2) and TRBJ1-5, with D uncertain. Trimming left V 5 bases short and J 7 bases short, with 15 bases between. Germline CDR1 reads LGHDT; CDR2 reads YNNKEL (reference sequence). The CDR3 contains 14 residues. CDR3 DNA sequence: TGTGCCAGCAGCGAAGCCTGGGTCGGGCAGCCCCAGCATTTT. Its protein is CASSEAWVGQPQHF.

The J gene is TRBJ1-5, the V gene TRBV2; 7 bases align to TRBD1. The germline CDR1 and CDR2 sequences are SNHLY and FYNNEI. Trimming removed 6 bases from V and 4 bases from J; junction bases left unmatched: 15. The CDR3 is 17 amino acids. The CDR3 DNA reads as TGTGCCAGCAGGAAGGGGGCACAGGGGAGTGGGAATCAGCCCCAGCATTTT. Residues: CASRKGAQGSGNQPQHF.

J is TRBJ1-2 and V is TRBV5-1; D is possibly TRBD1 (5 bases). This CDR3 region has 12 residues. Trimming removed 3 bases from V and 5 bases from J, with 8 bases in between. Germline assignment: CDR1 SGHRS and CDR2 YFSETQ. The CDR3 region is CASSSTGYGYTF. The CDR3 DNA is TGCGCCAGCAGCTCAACAGGTTATGGCTACACCTTC.

The chain links TRBV2 to TRBJ1-4, with 8 bases lining up with TRBD1. Germline values: CDR1 SNHLY, CDR2 FYNNEI. The CDR3 totals 15 residues. Trimming at V came to 5 bases and at J to 7 bases, leaving 9 bases not matched to a gene. The CDR3: CASSYQQGGGEKLFF. CDR3 DNA: TGTGCCAGCAGTTACCAACAGGGGGGTGGTGAAAAACTGTTTTTT.

The J gene is TRBJ2-1, the V gene TRBV7-3; 8 bases align to TRBD2. Germline lookup yields CDR1 SGHTA and CDR2 FQGTGA. The CDR3 loop spans 15 amino acids. Trimming cost V 5 bases and J 2 bases; bases outside gene matches: 5. The CDR3 spells CASSKGGGPYNEQFF. In DNA form, the CDR3 reads TGTGCCAGCAGCAAAGGCGGGGGGCCCTACAATGAGCAGTTCTTC.

The chain employs TRBV5-4 and TRBJ2-7; D is possibly TRBD2 (6 bases). CDR1 SGHNT and CDR2 YYREEE come from the germline V gene (reference sequence). The CDR3 spans 14 residues. Trimming removed 3 bases at V and 2 bases at J, with 12 bases between. CDR3 loop: CASSSGTSTYEQYF. DNA of the CDR3: TGTGCCAGCAGCTCGGGGACTTCTACCTACGAGCAGTACTTC.

The chain links TRBV6-1 to TRBJ1-2; the match to TRBD1 covers 9 bases. This CDR3 is built from 15 residues. Germline loops: CDR1 MNHNS, CDR2 SASEGT. With V trimmed by 3 bases and J by 5 bases, 7 bases remained unmatched. This chain's CDR3 is CASSDIGTGTYGYTF. The CDR3 DNA reads TGTGCCAGCAGTGATATTGGGACAGGGACATATGGCTACACCTTC.

V and J are TRBV10-3 and TRBJ2-3, with 11 bases that match TRBD2. The CDR3 spans 15 residues. V was pared by 3 bases and J by 2 bases, with 1 base of the junction left unmatched. CDR1 and CDR2 from the germline V gene are ENHRY and SYGVKD. The CDR3 sequence is CAISELAGATDTQYF. Written as DNA, the CDR3 is TGTGCCATCAGTGAACTAGCGGGGGCCACAGATACGCAGTATTTT.

J is TRBJ2-1 and V is TRBV7-2; TRBD1 is a possible D gene (5 bases). Germline CDR1 reads SGHTA; CDR2 reads FQGNSA. The length of the CDR3 is 15 residues. The germline V and J ends were trimmed by 1 base and 8 bases, with 15 bases remaining between them. CDR3 sequence: CASSLGVGAGYEQFF. CDR3 coding DNA: TGTGCCAGCAGCTTAGGGGTCGGAGCAGGGTATGAGCAGTTCTTC.

This chain connects TRBV7-9 to TRBJ1-1, with D possibly matching TRBD1 (5 bases). The CDR3 runs to 15 residues. Looked up from germline, CDR1 is SEHNR and CDR2 is FQNEAQ (reference sequence). V dropped 1 base and J dropped 5 bases, with 14 bases sitting between them. The CDR3: CASSLGLGRVTEAFF. In DNA form, the CDR3 reads TGTGCCAGCAGCTTAGGGTTGGGCAGGGTGACTGAAGCTTTCTTT.

The chain has TRBV12-3 or TRBV12-4 and TRBJ2-2; no clear D gene. Trimming stripped 1 base from V and 9 bases from J, with 6 bases between. The CDR3 has 12 residues. CDR3 nucleotide sequence: TGTGCCAGCAGTTTAGATTTTAGGGAGCTGTTTTTT. Residues: CASSLDFRELFF.

The genes are TRBV7-6 and TRBJ1-1, with 7 bases identical to TRBD1. V shed 1 base, J shed 3 bases, and the junction held 14 bases outside the gene matches. This CDR3 comprises 18 residues. CDR1 SGHVS and CDR2 FNYEAQ come from the germline V gene. Here the CDR3 DNA reads TGTGCCAGCAGCTTAGGCGACAGACGACGACAGGGATACACTGAAGCTTTCTTT. Protein sequence: CASSLGDRRRQGYTEAFF.

The rearrangement joins TRBV4-1 to TRBJ2-3; TRBD2 matches at 10 bases. The CDR3 sequence is 17 residues long. Germline assignment: CDR1 MGHRA and CDR2 YSYEKL. With 2 bases clipped from V and 5 bases from J, the junction kept 10 bases outside the gene matches. The CDR3, as DNA: TGCGCCAGCAGCCAACAACCTAGCGGGGGCGTAGGAGATACGCAGTATTTT. Translation: CASSQQPSGGVGDTQYF.

The chain couples TRBV9 to TRBJ2-2; TRBD2 matches at 8 bases. This CDR3 spans 15 amino acids. J gave up 4 bases and V 4 bases, and 6 bases lay outside the gene matches. The germline V gene has CDR1 SGDLS and CDR2 YYNGEE. CDR3 bases: TGTGCCAGCAGCCCCCAGAGCGGGGGCACCGGGGAGCTGTTTTTT. As protein: CASSPQSGGTGELFF.

The gene calls are TRBV4-2 and TRBJ2-3, with D hard to call. The germline V gene encodes CDR1 LGHNA and CDR2 YNFKEQ. The CDR3 is 16 amino acids. Trimming pared 0 bases from V and 2 bases from J, leaving 12 bases between. Here the CDR3 reads CASSQEVLYSTDTQYF. In DNA form, the CDR3 reads TGTGCCAGCAGCCAAGAAGTACTTTACTCCACAGATACGCAGTATTTT.

V usage is TRBV10-3 and J usage is TRBJ1-2, with TRBD1 identical over 7 bases. V lost 10 bases and J lost 5; bases outside the gene matches: 10. The CDR3 spans 13 residues. The germline gives CDR1 ENHRY, CDR2 SYGVKD. The CDR3 sequence is CATRGDRMYGYTF. CDR3 bases: TGTGCCACCAGGGGGGACAGAATGTATGGCTACACCTTC.